A selection of T cell receptor beta chains follows, all from one sample in a study of cytomegalovirus exposure and HLA in healthy donors. Libraries were prepared by immunoSEQ multiplex PCR; TCRdb keeps only in-frame clonotypes and omits some of them. This table has around 100,000 clones, more than 75% appearing once. Sequenced material: PBMCs. These receptors all come from a woman aged 45-65 years in good health and CMV-seropositive. Both conserved end residues are part of each CDR3. The order of the fields is D gene, V gene, clone size, J gene, CDR3 DNA, CDR3 protein. D genes are given only for firm matches. The size of a clone is reported for some rows only, either as once, few or many, or as a class for expanded clones.

TRBD2,TRBV7-8,NA,TRBJ2-5,TGTGCCAGCAGCCGCTCTAGCGGGGGCGCGGAGCAGTACTTC,CASSRSSGGAEQYF
NA,TRBV5-1,NA,TRBJ2-3,TGCGCCAGCAGGGAGCAGTCCACAGATACGCAGTATTTT,CASREQSTDTQYF
NA,TRBV2,NA,TRBJ2-1,TGTGCCAGCAGTTCCGCTTGGAGCTCCTACAATGAGCAGTTCTTC,CASSSAWSSYNEQFF
NA,TRBV30,once,TRBJ1-5,TGTGCCTGGAGCGCTGACATGAATCAGCCCCAGCATTTT,CAWSADMNQPQHF
TRBD2,TRBV5-1,once,TRBJ2-7,TGCGCCAGCAGCTTGCTTGAGGGACTAGCGGGAGGGCCCGACGAGCAGTACTTC,CASSLLEGLAGGPDEQYF
TRBD1,TRBV2,NA,TRBJ1-6,TGTGCCAGCAAGGCCCGGGCAGGGGACAGGGATTCACCCCTCCACTTT,CASKARAGDRDSPLHF
TRBD2,TRBV6-7,NA,TRBJ2-3,TGTGCCAGCAGATCTCCTAGCGGGAGGGCTTCTAACACAGATACGCAGTATTTT,CASRSPSGRASNTDTQYF
TRBD1,TRBV5-4,NA,TRBJ1-1,TGTGCCAGCAGCTGGGACAGGGGGCTGATGGGCCGCACTGAAGCTTTCTTT,CASSWDRGLMGRTEAFF
TRBD1,TRBV7-6,NA,TRBJ2-3,TGTGCCAGCAGCTTAGGCCCCGGACAGGGGACAGATACGCAGTATTTT,CASSLGPGQGTDTQYF
NA,TRBV7-9,NA,TRBJ2-7,TGTTCCAGCAGCTTAGGTACCTACGAGCAGTACTTC,CSSSLGTYEQYF
TRBD1,TRBV4-1,NA,TRBJ2-2,TGCGCCAGCAGCCAAGAGGGGACAGGGGGGTACACCGGGGAGCTGTTTTTT,CASSQEGTGGYTGELFF
TRBD2,TRBV7-8,NA,TRBJ2-1,TGTGCCAGCAGCTTAATCCCCCCTAGCGGGAGGGGCGGTAGGAATGAGCAGTTCTTC,CASSLIPPSGRGGRNEQFF
TRBD2,TRBV27,NA,TRBJ2-1,TGTGCCAGCAGTTCACGGACTAGCGGCTACAATGAGCAGTTCTTC,CASSSRTSGYNEQFF
NA,TRBV25-1,NA,TRBJ2-2,TGTGCCAGCACCGGGGGTGGCGGGGAGCTGTTTTTT,CASTGGGGELFF
NA,TRBV7-8,NA,TRBJ1-1,TGTGCCAGCAGCCCCTCCCGAGCAGGGCTGACAGGGAACACTGAAGCTTTCTTT,CASSPSRAGLTGNTEAFF
TRBD1,TRBV6-1,few,TRBJ1-2,TGTGCCAGCAGCGGTCAGACAGGGTTGGACTATGGCTACACCTTC,CASSGQTGLDYGYTF
NA,TRBV5-6,NA,TRBJ2-7,TGTGCCAGCAGCTTGGCGGTAATGAGGGTCTACGAGCAGTACTTC,CASSLAVMRVYEQYF
NA,TRBV19,NA,TRBJ1-4,TGTGCCAGTAGTCTCCCCTTCGGGGAACGGGAAAAACTGTTTTTT,CASSLPFGEREKLFF
NA,TRBV14,NA,TRBJ2-7,TGTGCCAGCAGCCAAGCGACAGTGGGTTACGAGCAGTACTTC,CASSQATVGYEQYF
NA,TRBV29-1,NA,TRBJ1-2,TGCAGCGTTGTGACCTGGCAGGGCTCCTATGGCTACACCTTC,CSVVTWQGSYGYTF
TRBD2,TRBV29-1,few,TRBJ2-3,TGCAGCGTTTTAGCGGGGGGGAGTAGAGATACGCAGTATTTT,CSVLAGGSRDTQYF
TRBD1,TRBV18,NA,TRBJ2-7,TGTGCCAGCTCACAGGGGGCGCAGACCTACGAGCAGTACTTC,CASSQGAQTYEQYF
NA,TRBV6-5,NA,TRBJ1-4,TGTGCCAGCAGTTACTCAGCGTGGGATGAAAAACTGTTTTTT,CASSYSAWDEKLFF
NA,TRBV6-5,NA,TRBJ2-7,TGTGCCAGCAGTCAAGGCGGCGAGCAGTACTTC,CASSQGGEQYF
NA,TRBV2,once,TRBJ2-3,TGTGCCAGCAGTGAAGACGGTGCGGCTAGCACAGATACGCAGTATTTT,CASSEDGAASTDTQYF
NA,TRBV6-1,few,TRBJ2-3,TGTGCCAGCAGTGAGAGGCTCCGATCACGGGATACGCAGTATTTT,CASSERLRSRDTQYF
NA,TRBV30,NA,TRBJ1-5,TGTGCCTGGACCTCGGGACTTAATCAGCCCCAGCATTTT,CAWTSGLNQPQHF
NA,TRBV29-1,NA,TRBJ1-1,TGCAGCGTCCGGTCCGGGACTACGAACACTGAAGCTTTCTTT,CSVRSGTTNTEAFF
NA,TRBV7-9,NA,TRBJ2-5,TGTGCCAGCAGCTTAACAGTCCCCCCCCCAGAGACCCAGTACTTC,CASSLTVPPPETQYF
TRBD1,TRBV2,few,TRBJ2-1,TGTGCCAGCAGTGAAGCACGGACAGGGGACCCGCGAGATTATAGAAACAATGAGCAGTTCTTC,CASSEARTGDPRDYRNNEQFF
NA,TRBV2,NA,TRBJ1-2,TGTGCCAGCAGTGAATCCCGGGGAGGAATATCTAACTATGGCTACACCTTC,CASSESRGGISNYGYTF
TRBD1,TRBV5-3,NA,TRBJ1-5,TGTGCCAGAAGCGCGTCCGGGACAGAGCCCATATTAGGCAATCAGCCCCAGCATTTT,CARSASGTEPILGNQPQHF
TRBD1,TRBV27,NA,TRBJ2-7,TGTGCCAGCAGAAGGGGGCTCGGGGCCGAGCAGTACTTC,CASRRGLGAEQYF
TRBD1,TRBV27,NA,TRBJ1-1,TGTGCCAGCACCCTGGGACAGGAAGCTTTCTTT,CASTLGQEAFF
TRBD2,TRBV9,NA,TRBJ2-1,TGTGCCAGCAGCGCCAGCGGGGGCGGCTACAATGAGCAGTTCTTC,CASSASGGGYNEQFF
TRBD1,TRBV18,NA,TRBJ1-3,TGTGCCAGCTCACCGCGACAGGGAGTCTCCGGAAACACCATATATTTT,CASSPRQGVSGNTIYF
TRBD1,TRBV2,NA,TRBJ1-6,TGTGCCAGCGCTTTGAAGTCCTGGACAGGGGGAGTGAATTCACCCCTCCACTTT,CASALKSWTGGVNSPLHF
TRBD1,TRBV29-1,NA,TRBJ2-5,TGCAGCTTAAAGCCGGGACAGGGGGCGCAGACCCAGTACTTC,CSLKPGQGAQTQYF
TRBD1,TRBV9,NA,TRBJ2-1,TGTGCCAGCAGCCCAACAGGGGGCGTCTTCGGCTCCTACAATGAGCAGTTCTTC,CASSPTGGVFGSYNEQFF
NA,TRBV11-3,NA,TRBJ1-6,TGTGCCAGCAGCTTAAGAGGGTATAATTCACCCCTCCACTTT,CASSLRGYNSPLHF
NA,TRBV7-9,few,TRBJ1-1,TGTGCCAGCAGCTTAACAGGGCCGACTGAAGCTTTCTTT,CASSLTGPTEAFF
NA,TRBV4-1,NA,TRBJ1-2,TGCGCCAGCAGCCAACGCGACGGAGCCACCTATGGCTACACCTTC,CASSQRDGATYGYTF
TRBD2,TRBV9,NA,TRBJ2-5,TGTGCCAGCAGCGTTAGTAGCGGGGAAGAGACCCAGTACTTC,CASSVSSGEETQYF
NA,TRBV7-2,NA,TRBJ2-7,TGTGCCAGCAGCTTGGCGGACTCCTCCTACGAGCAGTACTTC,CASSLADSSYEQYF
NA,TRBV6-1,NA,TRBJ1-1,TGTGCCAGCTTGGGGGCATGGGCTTTCTTT,CASLGAWAFF
NA,TRBV6-6,NA,TRBJ1-1,TGTGCCAGCAGTTACGAAGGGGGCACTGAAGCTTTCTTT,CASSYEGGTEAFF
TRBD1,TRBV2,NA,TRBJ2-5,TGTGCCAGCAGCCCGACGAGACAGGGGACGGGGACCCAGTACTTC,CASSPTRQGTGTQYF
NA,TRBV9,NA,TRBJ2-3,TGTGCCAGCAGCGTAGAAGGGCGGGGTTCCACAGATACGCAGTATTTT,CASSVEGRGSTDTQYF
NA,TRBV27,NA,TRBJ2-7,TGTGCCAGCAGTTTATCGACAGGCGGGTACGAGCAGTACTTC,CASSLSTGGYEQYF
NA,TRBV5-1,few,TRBJ1-1,TGCGCCAGCAGCTTCTCGCTAGGGGGTACTGAAGCTTTCTTT,CASSFSLGGTEAFF
TRBD2,TRBV14,NA,TRBJ2-7,TGTGCCAGCAGCCAAGTAGCGGGCAGAGTCTACGAGCAGTACTTC,CASSQVAGRVYEQYF
TRBD2,TRBV19,once,TRBJ2-2,TGTGCCAGTAGTGTACTAGCGGGGGGGCCTGGCGGGGAGCTGTTTTTT,CASSVLAGGPGGELFF
NA,TRBV27,NA,TRBJ2-1,TGTGCCAGCAGTTTAACCTCTAGGAGTGAGCAGTTCTTC,CASSLTSRSEQFF
TRBD1,TRBV4-2,NA,TRBJ2-3,TGTGCCAGCAGCCCAGACAGGGCCACAGATACGCAGTATTTT,CASSPDRATDTQYF
TRBD1,TRBV7-9,NA,TRBJ2-3,TGTGCCAGCAGCTTAGGGGGCAGGGGGCTTACAGATACGCAGTATTTT,CASSLGGRGLTDTQYF